Below are 13 T cell receptor beta chains sequenced from a single sample in a study of T cell repertoires in cytomegalovirus infection. TCRdb fed the reads into MiXCR, producing one record per CDR3 protein. The sample includes some 320,000 distinct CDR3 sequences, over 7.5% of them seen just once. The sample consisted of PBMCs. These receptors originate from a human donor in good health (CMV status not recorded). Some clones in this sample may be carry-over from other donors' samples.

This clonotype was counted a few times. The chain employs TRBV28 and TRBJ2-7; D unresolved. Germline values: CDR1 MDHEN, CDR2 SYDVKM. Trimming cost V 5 bases and J 3 bases, with 11 bases left between them. This CDR3 is 13 amino acids long. The CDR3 nucleotides read TGTGCCAGCAGTCACCGACAAGACTACGAGCAGTACTTC. Its protein product is CASSHRQDYEQYF.

This clonotype turned up a few times. The rearrangement joins TRBV7-2 to TRBJ2-7; TRBD2 aligns across 10 bases. CDR1 is SGHTA and CDR2 is FQGNSA in the germline V gene. This CDR3 comprises 15 residues. The junction had 8 bases not matched to a gene; V was cut back by 5 bases and J by 4 bases. CDR3 amino acids: CASSPTSGERYEQYF. CDR3 in DNA: TGTGCCAGCAGCCCTACTAGCGGGGAGCGATACGAGCAGTACTTC.

This clonotype has at least ten counts. J is TRBJ1-2 and V is TRBV27; tentatively, D is TRBD1 (6 bases). CDR1 and CDR2 from the germline V gene are MNHEY and SMNVEV (reference sequence). Trimming pared 6 bases from V and 0 bases from J, leaving 20 bases between. The length of the CDR3 is 17 residues. CDR3 coding DNA: TGTGCCAGCAGCTACTTGGGGGGAGCAGGGGCTAACTATGGCTACACCTTC. Translated: CASSYLGGAGANYGYTF.

The sample holds a few counts of this clonotype. V and J are TRBV12-3 or TRBV12-4 and TRBJ1-4, with D uncertain. V lost 6 bases, J lost 1 base, and 12 bases lay in between. The CDR3 is 15 amino acids. CDR3 nucleotide sequence: TGTGCCAGCAGGGGAACAGCATTAACTAATGAAAAACTGTTTTTT. Protein sequence: CASRGTALTNEKLFF.

The rearrangement uses TRBV7-8 and TRBJ2-7; D gene unclear. The CDR3 has 13 residues. Trimming cost V 2 bases and J 2 bases, with 7 bases left between them. The germline V gene has CDR1 SGHVS and CDR2 FQNEAQ. The CDR3 nucleotides are TGTGCCAGCAGCTTACGTCCGCCCTACGAGCAGTACTTC. This codes for CASSLRPPYEQYF.

This clonotype was picked up many times. The V call is TRBV6-1, the J call TRBJ2-7; 10 bases match TRBD1. The V gene's germline CDR1 is MNHNS and CDR2 SASEGT. Trimming took 6 bases from V and 3 from J; bases not matched to a gene: 5. The CDR3 length is 14 residues. CDR3 region: CASRNRDRGYEQYF. The CDR3 coding sequence is TGTGCCAGCAGAAACCGGGACAGGGGCTACGAGCAGTACTTC.

The chain has TRBV11-2 and TRBJ1-3; D is ambiguous. The CDR3 contains 14 residues. Trimming cost V 2 bases and J 3 bases, with 8 bases left between them. Germline CDR1 is SGHAT and CDR2 is FQNNGV. CDR3 sequence: CASSLLNFGNTIYF. The CDR3 coding sequence is TGTGCCAGCAGCTTATTAAACTTTGGAAACACCATATATTTT.

This clonotype has only a few counts. This chain joins TRBV27 and TRBJ2-2; 8 bases match TRBD2. V lost 7 bases, J lost 7 bases, and 11 bases stayed unmatched. Germline V CDR1 and CDR2: MNHEY, SMNVEV (reference sequence). The CDR3 consists of 15 residues. CDR3 loop: CASKLAGTLGGELFF. The CDR3 bases are TGTGCCAGCAAGCTAGCGGGCACCCTGGGCGGGGAGCTGTTTTTT.

This clonotype has a count of ten or more. The chain carries TRBV12-3 or TRBV12-4 and TRBJ2-2, with D uncertain. Trimming removed 7 bases at V and 0 bases at J, with 6 bases between. This CDR3 has 13 amino acids. The CDR3 DNA reads as TGTGCCAGCACTCCGTCGAACACCGGGGAGCTGTTTTTT. Its protein is CASTPSNTGELFF.

This clonotype was seen repeatedly, ten times or more. The chain recombines TRBV7-3 with TRBJ2-1; D unresolved. Germline lookup yields CDR1 SGHTA and CDR2 FQGTGA. The CDR3 has 12 amino acids. V lost 0 bases, J lost 10 bases, and 7 bases lay in between. As DNA, the CDR3 is TGTGCCAGCAGCTTAACCGGTGGGGAGCAGTTCTTC. This sequence encodes CASSLTGGEQFF.

This clonotype was recorded a few times. The V gene is TRBV7-3, the J gene TRBJ2-3, with D perhaps TRBD1 (6 bases). Germline V CDR1 and CDR2: SGHTA, FQGTGA. The V end was cut by 6 bases, the J end by 3 bases, with 10 bases between. There are 13 residues in the CDR3. CDR3 residues: CASRLTGTDTQYF. In DNA form, the CDR3 reads TGTGCCAGCAGACTTACAGGGACAGATACGCAGTATTTT.

In this sample, this clonotype turned up many times. This rearrangement joins TRBV7-2 to TRBJ2-7, with D perhaps TRBD2 (6 bases). CDR1 SGHTA and CDR2 FQGNSA come from the germline V gene. This CDR3 is built from 15 residues. Trimming took off 2 bases at V and 3 bases at J, with 14 bases between the two ends. The CDR3 sequence is CASSLSPLASYEQYF. CDR3 DNA sequence: TGTGCCAGCAGCTTATCTCCGCTAGCGAGCTACGAGCAGTACTTC.

This clonotype was detected a few times. The chain has TRBV2 and TRBJ2-5; 7 bases line up with TRBD2. The CDR3 has 13 residues. Germline trimming cut 6 bases from V and 2 bases from J; bases unmatched to any gene: 3. Per the germline V gene, CDR1 is SNHLY and CDR2 is FYNNEI. CDR3 coding DNA: TGTGCCAGCAGGGGGGGGGTTCAAGAGACCCAGTACTTC. Its translation is CASRGGVQETQYF.